This TCR beta chain was observed in a study of regulatory T cells in long-lasting Graves disease. Details on this clonotype: Its antigen is as yet unknown. Relative to the germline gene, one junction end is altered; a read error may explain this.

The time point denotes: newly diagnosed GD, antithyroid drugs for less than 3 months. Construction of the TCR library relied on RNA isolated from PBMCs. Study-wide findings and caveats: Newly diagnosed disease favored TRBV20-1 and TRBJ2-1 over persistent disease. Persistent Graves' patients showed less TCR diversity than newly diagnosed ones.

The CDR3 is 11 residues long. Relying on iRepertoire HTBI primers and Arm-PCR of CDR3 regions, the team built TCR beta libraries. TCRdb passed the multiplex PCR reads through MiXCR, listing each CDR3 protein once. This table has under 400,000 distinct CDR3 sequences, approximately 16% appearing once. The sample was also linked to a second study, of T cells in Graves' hyperthyroidism and ophthalmopathy. According to that study: HTBI primers drove first-round RT-PCR of the TCR CDR3. Median prediction lead before ophthalmopathy onset was 6.5 to 7 months with the model.

The sample here was peripheral blood mononuclear cells (PBMCs), taken at new diagnosis, from a patient treated with antithyroid drugs. This TCR was sampled from a man aged 40-50 years with Graves disease. The J gene is TRBJ2-2, the V gene TRBV12-3 or TRBV12-4, with no clear D. CDR3 sequence (DNA): TGTGCCAGCCAGAACACCGAGGAGCTGTTTTTT. As protein: CASQNTEELFF.